This T cell receptor beta chain originates from a study of T cell responses to AZD1222 COVID-19 vaccine. Clones were sequenced by immunoSEQ multiplex PCR, and TCRdb holds only the in-frame ones, with some missing. The sample contains 100,000 to 150,000 clones, 85% to 90% of which appear only once. Germline CDR1 and CDR2: SNHLY and FYNNEI. Losses at the gene ends were 7 bases for V and 3 bases for J; bases not matched to a gene: 7. CDR3 size: 14 residues. This TCR derives from an adult in good health. V is TRBV2 and J is TRBJ2-5, with TRBD2 matching over 8 bases. The specimen was peripheral blood, collected on day 0 of AZD1222 vaccination. In nucleotides, the CDR3 is TGTGCCAGCAAGTTTCGGGGGGGTGAAGAGACCCAGTACTTC. Its translation is CASKFRGGEETQYF. The full variable domain, rest sourced from reference TRBV2 and TRBJ2-5, is EPEVTQTPSHQVTQMGQEVILRCVPISNHLYFYWYRQILGQKVEFLVSFYNNEISEKSEIFDDQFSVERPDGSNFTLKIRSTKLEDSAMYFCASKFRGGEETQYFGPGTRLLVL.